This T cell receptor beta chain originates from a study of T cell responses to AZD1222 COVID-19 vaccine. Pooled in the analysis were second doses at about 4 or about 12 weeks. General study points: Only after the peak T cell response were repertoires sampled. Donors were largely white British and mainly female; clonal diversity was possibly underestimated. Baseline seropositives among AZD1222 recipients totaled only 5 to 7.

Germline values: CDR1 MDHEN, CDR2 SYDVKM. This CDR3 comprises 12 residues. Assay used: immunoSEQ multiplex PCR; TCRdb lists only in-frame clones, some missing. The sample shows approximately 150,000 clones, around 84% of them seen only once. For this clone: Its specificity is unknown. At one of its ends the junction is not consistent with the germline gene, which may arise from a read error.

The chain is built from TRBV28 and TRBJ1-2; D is undetermined. This clonotype originated in an adult who received the AZD1222 COVID-19 vaccine. This sample comprised peripheral blood, obtained 28 days after the second AZD1222 dose. The CDR3 DNA reads TGTGCCTGCAGCTGGTCTAACTATGGCTACACCTTC. It specifies CACSWSNYGYTF.